A selection of T cell receptor beta chains follows, all from one sample in a study of CD8 T cells in ankylosing spondylitis. TCRdb redid the calling of the 5' RACE reads with MiXCR, one entry per CDR3 protein. The sample has around 440,000 distinct CDR3 sequences; over 15% are singletons. Specimen: blood, either unsorted or a sorted T cell fraction (not recorded which). The receptors stem from a male donor with ankylosing spondylitis. Both conserved end residues are part of each CDR3. A D gene is named only where the DNA matches it firmly. Size tells how often a clone was seen (once, few, many) or the class of an expanded clone, and some rows leave it out.

.,TRBV5-6,.,TRBJ2-7,TGTGCCAGCAGCCGGGGGGCGTCCTACGAGCAGTACTTC,CASSRGASYEQYF
.,TRBV9,few,TRBJ2-3,TGTGCCAGCAGCGGTGCGGGACTCCACAGCACAGATACGCAGTATTTT,CASSGAGLHSTDTQYF
.,TRBV3-1,.,TRBJ2-7,TGTGCCAGCAGTCCCAAGACGAGCTACGAGCAGTACTTC,CASSPKTSYEQYF
TRBD2,TRBV4-1,few,TRBJ2-1,TGCGCCAGCAGCCAAGGGGCCCGAACTAGCGGGAGGTACAATGAGCAGTTCTTC,CASSQGARTSGRYNEQFF
.,TRBV5-1,many,TRBJ2-5,TGCGCCAGCAGCTTGGCGGGGAACCAAGAGACCCAGTACTTC,CASSLAGNQETQYF
.,TRBV20-1,.,TRBJ2-1,TGCAGTGCCGCGTTCTCTAATTTTGAGCAGTTCTTC,CSAAFSNFEQFF
TRBD1,TRBV10-3,few,TRBJ1-1,TGTGCCATTACGGAGAGACCATTTACGGGACAGCTGAACACTGAAGCTTTCTTT,CAITERPFTGQLNTEAFF
TRBD2,TRBV20-1,many,TRBJ2-5,TGCAGCGCACCTAGCGGGGGGGAGACCCAGTACTTC,CSAPSGGETQYF
.,TRBV4-1,.,TRBJ2-5,TGCGCCAGCAGCCTTCAAGGGTACGGGGGAGCCAACCAAGAGACCCAGTACTTC,CASSLQGYGGANQETQYF
TRBD2,TRBV7-8,.,TRBJ2-7,TGTGCCAGCGCCGACGGGAGGGCTGAGATAACCTACGAGCAGTACTTC,CASADGRAEITYEQYF
.,TRBV28,few,TRBJ1-6,TGTGCCAGCAGCCTCTCGCCCGGACGGACGGAATCCTATAATTCACCCCTCCACTTT,CASSLSPGRTESYNSPLHF
TRBD2,TRBV4-1,.,TRBJ2-4,TGCGCCAGCAGCCGAGGACTAGCGGGAGGGCGGGCCAAAAACATTCAGTACTTC,CASSRGLAGGRAKNIQYF
TRBD1,TRBV5-1,many,TRBJ1-6,TGCGCCAGCAGCCGGGGACAGGAAGGGAATTCACCCCTCCACTTT,CASSRGQEGNSPLHF
TRBD2,TRBV9,few,TRBJ2-1,TGTGCCAGCAGCGTAGACGACGGGAGGGGGGGTGAGCAGTTCTTC,CASSVDDGRGGEQFF
.,TRBV25-1,.,TRBJ2-3,TGTGCCAGCTCCTTAGGGGGGGAGCGGAGAAATACGCAGTATTTT,CASSLGGERRNTQYF
.,TRBV20-1,.,TRBJ1-2,TGCAGTGCTAAGAGGCCGAACTATGGCTACACCTTC,CSAKRPNYGYTF
.,TRBV7-6,few,TRBJ2-7,TGTGCCAGCAGCTCGGTGGTAGGACTCTCCTACGAGCAGTACTTC,CASSSVVGLSYEQYF
.,TRBV7-2,few,TRBJ1-5,TGTGCCAGCAGCCTCCAGCAGGGTCAGCCCCAGCATTTT,CASSLQQGQPQHF
.,TRBV4-2,.,TRBJ2-1,TGTGCCAGCAGCCAAGAACTCCGGGAGATCGAGGGGCAGTTCTTC,CASSQELREIEGQFF
TRBD1,TRBV14,.,TRBJ2-7,TGTGCCAGCAGCCAAGGGCATCGGACAGGGTTGTACGAGCAGTACTTC,CASSQGHRTGLYEQYF
.,TRBV5-1,.,TRBJ1-1,TGCGCCAGCAGCGGATTGACAGGTGGGGGCACTGAAGCTTTCTTT,CASSGLTGGGTEAFF
TRBD2,TRBV6-1,.,TRBJ2-1,TGTGCCAGCAGTCCCCAGGGACTAGCGGGGGGGGTTGAGCAGTTCTTC,CASSPQGLAGGVEQFF
TRBD2,TRBV20-1,.,TRBJ2-2,TGCAGTGCTAGGAGCCTAGCGGGAGAGACCGGGGAGCTGTTTTTT,CSARSLAGETGELFF
.,TRBV18,few,TRBJ1-6,TGTGCCAGCTCACCCGGGCGGAATTCACCCCTCCACTTT,CASSPGRNSPLHF
TRBD1,TRBV5-5,.,TRBJ1-6,TGTGCCAGCAGCTTCGGAGGGGGCGGGGATTCACCCCTCCACTTT,CASSFGGGGDSPLHF
.,TRBV12-3/TRBV12-4,few,TRBJ2-6,TGTGCCAGCAGTTTACGGGGGACCCCCCTTTCTGGGGCCAACGTCCTGACTTTC,CASSLRGTPLSGANVLTF
.,TRBV29-1,.,TRBJ1-3,TGCAGCGTTGCAGGGCGCTCTGGAAACACCATATATTTT,CSVAGRSGNTIYF
TRBD2,TRBV7-2,many,TRBJ2-5,TGTGCCAGCAGCCCCTCGGGTAGCGGGGGGCAAGAGACCCAGTACTTC,CASSPSGSGGQETQYF
TRBD2,TRBV27,few,TRBJ2-3,TGTGCCAGCAGTTTACGGGCTAGCGGGGGCCACTTTCGAACAAATACGCAGTATTTT,CASSLRASGGHFRTNTQYF
.,TRBV11-3,.,TRBJ1-2,TGTGCCAGCAGCTTAAATTTTGCCTATGGCTACACCTTC,CASSLNFAYGYTF
.,TRBV11-2,few,TRBJ1-1,TGTGCCAGCGGACTAGGGGCCCCCCCGGAGGCTTTCTTT,CASGLGAPPEAFF
.,TRBV25-1,.,TRBJ2-3,TGTGCCAGCAGTACCGGGGTTCTCTCTAGCACAGATACGCAGTATTTT,CASSTGVLSSTDTQYF
.,TRBV4-1,.,TRBJ2-5,TGCGCCAGCAGCCAAAATGGGGGGTGGGATGTGACCCAGTACTTC,CASSQNGGWDVTQYF
TRBD1,TRBV20-1,.,TRBJ2-2,TGCAGTGCTAGGCCGTGGGGACAGGGGAACACCGGGGAGCTGTTTTTT,CSARPWGQGNTGELFF
.,TRBV6-1,.,TRBJ1-5,TGTGCCAGCAGGATTGACGGCACTAGCAATCAGCCCCAGCATTTT,CASRIDGTSNQPQHF
TRBD2,TRBV9,few,TRBJ2-2,TGTGCCAGCAGCGCCACCGGGGGGTGGACCGGGGAGCTGTTTTTT,CASSATGGWTGELFF
TRBD2,TRBV7-2,.,TRBJ2-3,TGTGCCAGCAGCTTAGTTAGGAGCGGGGGGGGACATACGCAGTATTTT,CASSLVRSGGGHTQYF
.,TRBV7-9,.,TRBJ1-5,TGTGCCAGCAGCTCCGGGTGGAATCAGCCCCAGCATTTT,CASSSGWNQPQHF
TRBD1,TRBV6-1,.,TRBJ1-2,TGTGCCAGCAGTGAAGGGGCCCTAGGGGGCTTCTATGGCTACACCTTC,CASSEGALGGFYGYTF
.,TRBV5-1,few,TRBJ1-4,TGCGCCAGCAGCCCCACAGGAATTGCAACTAATGAAAAACTGTTTTTT,CASSPTGIATNEKLFF
TRBD2,TRBV2,.,TRBJ2-3,TGTGCCAGCAGTGATATTCCCGGACTAGCGGGAGAGGCGCCGGGGGATACGCAGTATTTT,CASSDIPGLAGEAPGDTQYF
.,TRBV28,few,TRBJ2-7,TGTGCCAGCAGTTTTGGCCCCGGGCTGGGGGCTATTTCCTACGAGCAGTACTTC,CASSFGPGLGAISYEQYF